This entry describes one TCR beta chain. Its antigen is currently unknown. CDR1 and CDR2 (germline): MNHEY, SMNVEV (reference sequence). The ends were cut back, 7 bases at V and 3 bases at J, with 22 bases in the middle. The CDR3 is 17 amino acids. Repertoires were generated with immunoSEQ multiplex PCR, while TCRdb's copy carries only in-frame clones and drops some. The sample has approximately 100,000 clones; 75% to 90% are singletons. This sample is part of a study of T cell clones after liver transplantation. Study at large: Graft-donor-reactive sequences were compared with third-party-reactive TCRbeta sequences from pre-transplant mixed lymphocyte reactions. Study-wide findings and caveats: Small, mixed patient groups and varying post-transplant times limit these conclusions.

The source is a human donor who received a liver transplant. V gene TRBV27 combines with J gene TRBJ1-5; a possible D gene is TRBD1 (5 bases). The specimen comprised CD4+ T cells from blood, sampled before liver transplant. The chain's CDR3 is CASNSLSPGGVNQPQHF. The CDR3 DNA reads TGTGCCAGCAATTCTTTATCGCCGGGAGGGGTCAATCAGCCCCAGCATTTT.